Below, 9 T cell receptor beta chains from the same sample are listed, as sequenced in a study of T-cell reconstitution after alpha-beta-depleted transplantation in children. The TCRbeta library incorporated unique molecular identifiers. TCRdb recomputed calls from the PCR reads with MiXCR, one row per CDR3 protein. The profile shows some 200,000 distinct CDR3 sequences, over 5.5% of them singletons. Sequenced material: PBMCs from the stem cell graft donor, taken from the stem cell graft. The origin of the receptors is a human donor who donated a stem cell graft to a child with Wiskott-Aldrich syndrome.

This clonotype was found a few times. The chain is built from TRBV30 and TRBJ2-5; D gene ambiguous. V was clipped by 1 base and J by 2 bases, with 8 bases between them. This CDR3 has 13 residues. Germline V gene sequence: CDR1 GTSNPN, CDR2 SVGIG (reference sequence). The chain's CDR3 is CAWSEQYQETQYF. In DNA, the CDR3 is TGTGCCTGGAGTGAACAGTATCAAGAGACCCAGTACTTC. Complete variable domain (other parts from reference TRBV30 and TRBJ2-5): SQTIHQWPATLVQPVGSPLSLECTVEGTSNPNLYWYRQAAGRGLQLLFYSVGIGQISSEVPQNLSASRPQDRQFILSSKKLLLSDSGFYLCAWSEQYQETQYFGPGTRLLVL.

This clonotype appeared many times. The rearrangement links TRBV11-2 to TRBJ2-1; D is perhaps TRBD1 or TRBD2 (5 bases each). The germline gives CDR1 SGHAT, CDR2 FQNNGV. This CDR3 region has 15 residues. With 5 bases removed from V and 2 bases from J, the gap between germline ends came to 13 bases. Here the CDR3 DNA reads TGTGCCAGCAGCACGAGGGGCCCCCCCTACAATGAGCAGTTCTTC. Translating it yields CASSTRGPPYNEQFF.

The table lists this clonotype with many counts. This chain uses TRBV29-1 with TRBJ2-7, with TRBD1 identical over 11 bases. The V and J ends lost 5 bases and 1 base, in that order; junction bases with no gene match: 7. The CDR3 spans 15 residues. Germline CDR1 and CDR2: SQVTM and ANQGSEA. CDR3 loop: CSVNGQGAFSYEQYF. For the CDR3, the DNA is TGCAGCGTTAACGGACAGGGGGCTTTTTCCTACGAGCAGTACTTC.

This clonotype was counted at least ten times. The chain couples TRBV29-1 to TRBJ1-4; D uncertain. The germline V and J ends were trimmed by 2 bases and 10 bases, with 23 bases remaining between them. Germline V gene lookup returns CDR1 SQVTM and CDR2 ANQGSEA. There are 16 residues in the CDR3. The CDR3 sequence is CSVEPLREPALGKLFF. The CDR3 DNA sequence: TGCAGCGTTGAACCCCTTCGAGAGCCAGCTTTAGGAAAACTGTTTTTT.

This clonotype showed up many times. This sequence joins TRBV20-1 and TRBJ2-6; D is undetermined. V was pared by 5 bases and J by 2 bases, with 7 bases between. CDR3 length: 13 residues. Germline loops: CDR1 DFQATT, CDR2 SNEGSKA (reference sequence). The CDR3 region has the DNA TGCAGTGCTCCCGTTCCTGGGGCCAACGTCCTGACTTTC. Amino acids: CSAPVPGANVLTF.

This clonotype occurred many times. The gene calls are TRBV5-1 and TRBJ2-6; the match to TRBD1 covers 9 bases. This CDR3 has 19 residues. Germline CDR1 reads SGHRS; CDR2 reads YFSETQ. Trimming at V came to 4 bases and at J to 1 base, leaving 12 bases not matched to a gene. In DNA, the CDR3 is TGCGCCAGCAGCCGGGTAACCGGGACAGGGAATTCTGGGGCCAACGTCCTGACTTTC. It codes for CASSRVTGTGNSGANVLTF.

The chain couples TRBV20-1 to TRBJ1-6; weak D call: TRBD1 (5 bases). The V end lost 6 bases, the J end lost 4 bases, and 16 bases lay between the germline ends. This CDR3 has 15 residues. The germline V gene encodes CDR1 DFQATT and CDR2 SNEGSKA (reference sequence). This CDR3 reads CSAPRDGDYNSPLHF. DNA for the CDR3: TGCAGTGCCCCCAGGGATGGTGATTATAATTCACCCCTCCACTTT.

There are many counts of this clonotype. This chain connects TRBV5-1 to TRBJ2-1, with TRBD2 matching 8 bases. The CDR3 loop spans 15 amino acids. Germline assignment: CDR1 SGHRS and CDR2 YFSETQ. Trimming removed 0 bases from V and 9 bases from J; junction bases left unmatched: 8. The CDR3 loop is CASSLAPGREGEQFF. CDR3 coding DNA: TGCGCCAGCAGCTTGGCCCCCGGGAGGGAAGGTGAGCAGTTCTTC.

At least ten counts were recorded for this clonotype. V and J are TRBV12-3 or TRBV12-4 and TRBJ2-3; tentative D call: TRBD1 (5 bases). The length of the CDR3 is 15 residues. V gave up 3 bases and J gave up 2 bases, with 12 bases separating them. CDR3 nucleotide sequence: TGTGCCAGCAGTTTTCAGGGCAGCTCCACAGATACGCAGTATTTT. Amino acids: CASSFQGSSTDTQYF.